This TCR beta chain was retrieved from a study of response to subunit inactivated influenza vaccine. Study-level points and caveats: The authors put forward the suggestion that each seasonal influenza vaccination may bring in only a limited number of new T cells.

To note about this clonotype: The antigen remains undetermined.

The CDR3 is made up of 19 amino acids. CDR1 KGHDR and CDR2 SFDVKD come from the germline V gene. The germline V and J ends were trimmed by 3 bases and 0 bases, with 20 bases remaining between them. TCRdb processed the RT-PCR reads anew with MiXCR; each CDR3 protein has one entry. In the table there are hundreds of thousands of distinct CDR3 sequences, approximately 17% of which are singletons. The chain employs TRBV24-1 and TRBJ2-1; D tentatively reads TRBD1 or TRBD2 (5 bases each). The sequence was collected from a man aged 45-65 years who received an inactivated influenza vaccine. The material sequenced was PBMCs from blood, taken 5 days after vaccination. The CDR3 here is CATSDPYVVAGSSYNEQFF. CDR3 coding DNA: TGTGCCACCAGTGATCCCTACGTTGTGGCAGGGAGCTCCTACAATGAGCAGTTCTTC.